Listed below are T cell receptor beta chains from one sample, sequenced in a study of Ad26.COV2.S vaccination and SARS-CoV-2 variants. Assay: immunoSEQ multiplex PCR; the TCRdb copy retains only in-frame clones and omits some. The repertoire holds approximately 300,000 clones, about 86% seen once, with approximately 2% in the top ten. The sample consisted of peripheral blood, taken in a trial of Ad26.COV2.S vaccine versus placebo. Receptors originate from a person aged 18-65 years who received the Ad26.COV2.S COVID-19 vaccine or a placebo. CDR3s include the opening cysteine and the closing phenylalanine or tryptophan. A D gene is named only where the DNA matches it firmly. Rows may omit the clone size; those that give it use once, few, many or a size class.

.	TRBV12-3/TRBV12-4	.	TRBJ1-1	CASSFFPGTEAFF	TGTGCCAGCAGTTTTTTCCCGGGCACTGAAGCTTTCTTT
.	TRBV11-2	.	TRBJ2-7	CASSHRGDYEQYF	TGTGCCAGCAGCCACCGTGGAGACTACGAGCAGTACTTC
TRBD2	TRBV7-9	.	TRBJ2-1	CASSVGQKGLAGGFEQFF	TGTGCCAGCAGTGTGGGGCAGAAGGGACTAGCGGGGGGATTTGAGCAGTTCTTC
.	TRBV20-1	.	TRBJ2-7	CSASPVYEQYF	TGCAGTGCTAGCCCCGTCTACGAGCAGTACTTC
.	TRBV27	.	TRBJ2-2	CASSFENTGELFF	TGTGCCAGCAGTTTCGAGAACACCGGGGAGCTGTTTTTT
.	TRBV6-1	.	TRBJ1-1	CASSARGSYMNTEAFF	TGTGCCAGCAGTGCCAGGGGCAGCTACATGAACACTGAAGCTTTCTTT
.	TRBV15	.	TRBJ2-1	CATSRPGFRRGVYNEQFF	TGTGCCACCAGCAGACCTGGTTTCCGCAGGGGAGTATACAATGAGCAGTTCTTC
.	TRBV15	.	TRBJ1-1	CATSRESPTDYMNTEAFF	TGTGCCACCAGCAGAGAGTCGCCGACGGATTACATGAACACTGAAGCTTTCTTT
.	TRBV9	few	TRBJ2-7	CASSGSSLSYEQYF	TGTGCCAGCAGCGGCAGCTCGCTCTCCTACGAGCAGTACTTC
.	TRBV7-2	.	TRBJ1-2	CASSLLLQSTYYGYTF	TGTGCCAGCAGCTTATTATTACAGTCCACTTACTATGGCTACACCTTC
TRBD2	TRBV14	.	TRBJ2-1	CASRASGGNEQFF	TGTGCCAGCAGGGCCTCGGGGGGCAATGAGCAGTTCTTC
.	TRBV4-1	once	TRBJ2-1	CASSQDGSSIDEQFF	TGCGCCAGCAGCCAAGATGGCAGCAGTATCGATGAGCAGTTCTTC
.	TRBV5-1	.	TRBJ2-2	CASSLANQGANTGELFF	TGCGCCAGCAGCTTGGCTAACCAGGGAGCGAACACCGGGGAGCTGTTTTTT
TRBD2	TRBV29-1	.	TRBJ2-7	CSVATSGGFIF	TGCAGCGTTGCTACTAGCGGGGGCTTCATTTTC
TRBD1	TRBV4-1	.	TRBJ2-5	CASSRTGVEETQYF	TGCGCCAGCAGCCGGACAGGGGTGGAAGAGACCCAGTACTTC
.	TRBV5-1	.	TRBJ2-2	CASSSGTRNTGELFF	TGCGCCAGCAGCTCCGGGACCAGAAACACCGGGGAGCTGTTTTTT
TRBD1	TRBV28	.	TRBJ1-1	CASSLEKQGKAFF	TGTGCCAGCAGTTTGGAAAAACAGGGGAAAGCTTTCTTT
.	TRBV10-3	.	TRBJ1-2	CAISLGNNYGYTF	TGTGCCATCAGCTTAGGGAATAACTATGGCTACACCTTC
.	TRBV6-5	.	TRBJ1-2	CASTPGGWGFYGYTF	TGTGCCAGCACCCCGGGAGGCTGGGGGTTCTATGGCTACACCTTC
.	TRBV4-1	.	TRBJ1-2	CASQGQLREGYTF	TGCGCCAGCCAAGGACAGCTGAGGGAGGGCTACACCTTC
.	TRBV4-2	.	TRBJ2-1	CASSQGGRQFF	TGTGCCAGCAGCCAAGGGGGAAGGCAGTTCTTC
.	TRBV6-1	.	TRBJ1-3	CASSESPEGAGNTIYF	TGTGCCAGCAGTGAATCCCCGGAGGGTGCCGGAAACACCATATATTTT
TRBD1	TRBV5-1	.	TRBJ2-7	CASSLAQPIPGDRSSYEQYF	TGCGCCAGCAGCTTGGCCCAGCCCATACCGGGGGACAGGAGCTCCTACGAGCAGTACTTC
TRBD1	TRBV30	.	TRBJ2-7	CAWRFRDRGDEQYF	TGTGCCTGGAGATTCCGGGACAGGGGGGACGAGCAGTACTTC
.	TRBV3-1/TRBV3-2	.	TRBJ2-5	CASSQGAGHQETQYF	TGTGCCAGCAGCCAAGGAGCGGGCCACCAAGAGACCCAGTACTTC
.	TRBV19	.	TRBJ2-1	CASSIGGARLNEQFF	TGTGCCAGTAGTATTGGGGGGGCGCGGTTAAATGAGCAGTTCTTC
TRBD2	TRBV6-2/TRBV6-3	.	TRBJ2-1	CASSYWAGGTYNEQFF	TGTGCCAGCAGTTACTGGGCGGGGGGGACATACAATGAGCAGTTCTTC
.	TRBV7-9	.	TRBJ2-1	CASSFTGGGLRNEQFF	TGTGCCAGCAGCTTTACTGGGGGTGGCTTGAGGAATGAGCAGTTCTTC
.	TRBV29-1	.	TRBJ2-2	CSVEAPNQGIAGELFF	TGCAGCGTTGAAGCCCCTAACCAGGGTATCGCCGGGGAGCTGTTTTTT
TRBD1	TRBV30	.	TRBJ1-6	CAWAGTGDNSPLHF	TGTGCCTGGGCCGGGACAGGAGATAATTCACCCCTCCACTTT
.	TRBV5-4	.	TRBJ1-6	CASSLERAKNSPLHF	TGTGCCAGCAGCTTGGAAAGGGCTAAGAATTCACCCCTCCACTTT
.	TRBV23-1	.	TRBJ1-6	CASSQSEDSYGPLHF	TGCGCCAGCAGTCAATCTGAGGACAGTTATGGACCCCTCCACTTT
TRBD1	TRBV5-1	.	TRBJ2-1	CASSLGQGSYNEQFF	TGCGCCAGCAGTTTGGGACAGGGATCCTACAATGAGCAGTTCTTC
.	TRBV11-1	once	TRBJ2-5	CASSFYGGPLETQYF	TGTGCCAGCAGCTTTTACGGGGGGCCGTTGGAGACCCAGTACTTC
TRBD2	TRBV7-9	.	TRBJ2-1	CASSLGGLAGFQGQFF	TGTGCCAGCAGCTTAGGGGGACTAGCGGGCTTTCAGGGGCAGTTCTTC
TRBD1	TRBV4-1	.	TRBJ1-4	CASSPRQGTNEKLFF	TGCGCCAGCAGCCCTCGACAGGGAACTAATGAAAAACTGTTTTTT
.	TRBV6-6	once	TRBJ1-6	CASNEYNSPLHF	TGTGCCAGCAACGAGTATAATTCACCCCTCCACTTT
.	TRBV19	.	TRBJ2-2	CASSRERSNTGELFF	TGTGCCAGTAGTCGTGAACGGTCGAACACCGGGGAGCTGTTTTTT
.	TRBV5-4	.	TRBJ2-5	CASSSASWETQYF	TGTGCCAGCAGCTCCGCATCTTGGGAGACCCAGTACTTC
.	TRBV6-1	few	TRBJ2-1	CASRDSGLLNEQFF	TGTGCCAGCAGGGACAGTGGTTTACTCAATGAGCAGTTCTTC
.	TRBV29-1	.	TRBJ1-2	CSVASSRQSNYGYTF	TGCAGCGTGGCCTCTTCTCGACAGTCTAACTATGGCTACACCTTC
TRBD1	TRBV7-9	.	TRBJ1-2	CASSSGGTEKNGGYTF	TGTGCCAGCAGCTCAGGGGGAACCGAAAAGAATGGTGGCTACACCTTC
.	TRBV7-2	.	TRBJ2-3	CASSPQGEGTQYF	TGTGCCAGCAGCCCTCAGGGAGAGGGTACGCAGTATTTT
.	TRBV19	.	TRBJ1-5	CASRAGRIRDQPQHF	TGTGCCAGTAGGGCAGGGAGGATAAGGGATCAGCCCCAGCATTTT